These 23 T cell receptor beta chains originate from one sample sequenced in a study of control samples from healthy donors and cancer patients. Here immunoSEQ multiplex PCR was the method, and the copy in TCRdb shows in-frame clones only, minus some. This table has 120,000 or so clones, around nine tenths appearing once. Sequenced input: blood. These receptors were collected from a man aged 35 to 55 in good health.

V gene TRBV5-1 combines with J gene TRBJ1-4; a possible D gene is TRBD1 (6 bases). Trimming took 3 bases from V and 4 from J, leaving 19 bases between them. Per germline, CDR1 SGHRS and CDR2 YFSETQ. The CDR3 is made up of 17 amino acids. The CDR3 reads CASSSSGAMGNNEKLFF. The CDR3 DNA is TGCGCCAGCAGCTCCTCGGGGGCGATGGGAAATAATGAAAAACTGTTTTTT.

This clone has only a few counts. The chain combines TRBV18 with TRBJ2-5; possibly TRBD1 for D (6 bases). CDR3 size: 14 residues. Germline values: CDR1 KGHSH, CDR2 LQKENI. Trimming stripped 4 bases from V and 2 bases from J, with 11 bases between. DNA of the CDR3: TGTGCCAGCTCACGGGGACAAGCGCAAGAGACCCAGTACTTC. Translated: CASSRGQAQETQYF.

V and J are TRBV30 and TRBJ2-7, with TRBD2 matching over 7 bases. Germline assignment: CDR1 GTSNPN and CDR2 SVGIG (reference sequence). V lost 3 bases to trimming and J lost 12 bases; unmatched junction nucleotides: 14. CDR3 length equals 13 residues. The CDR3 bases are TGTGCCTGGAGAGATCCCCCCGCGACTAGCCTGTACTTC. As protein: CAWRDPPATSLYF.

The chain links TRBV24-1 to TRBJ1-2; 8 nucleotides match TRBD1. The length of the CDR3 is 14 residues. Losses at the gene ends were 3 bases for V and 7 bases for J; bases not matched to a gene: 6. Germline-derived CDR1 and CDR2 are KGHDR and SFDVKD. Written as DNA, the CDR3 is TGTGCCACCAGTGATCACGGGACAGGATTTGGCTACACCTTC. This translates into CATSDHGTGFGYTF.

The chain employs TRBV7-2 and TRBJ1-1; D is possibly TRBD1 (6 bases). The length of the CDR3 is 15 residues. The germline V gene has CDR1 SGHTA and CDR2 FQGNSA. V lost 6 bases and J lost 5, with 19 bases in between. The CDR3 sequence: CASRSQGSMGTEAFF. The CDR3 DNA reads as TGTGCCAGCAGGTCCCAGGGGTCGATGGGAACTGAAGCTTTCTTT.

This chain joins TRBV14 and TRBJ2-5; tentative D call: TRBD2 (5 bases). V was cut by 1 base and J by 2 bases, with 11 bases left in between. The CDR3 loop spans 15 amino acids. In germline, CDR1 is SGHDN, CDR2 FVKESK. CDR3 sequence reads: CASSQGRTGQETQYF. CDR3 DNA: TGTGCCAGCAGCCAAGGCCGGACGGGACAAGAGACCCAGTACTTC.

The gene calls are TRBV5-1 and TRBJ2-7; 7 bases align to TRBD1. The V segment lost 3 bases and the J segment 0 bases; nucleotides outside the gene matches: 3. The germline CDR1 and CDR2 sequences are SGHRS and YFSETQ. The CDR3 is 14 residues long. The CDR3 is CASSSDRPSYEQYF. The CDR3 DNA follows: TGCGCCAGCAGCTCGGACAGGCCCTCCTACGAGCAGTACTTC.

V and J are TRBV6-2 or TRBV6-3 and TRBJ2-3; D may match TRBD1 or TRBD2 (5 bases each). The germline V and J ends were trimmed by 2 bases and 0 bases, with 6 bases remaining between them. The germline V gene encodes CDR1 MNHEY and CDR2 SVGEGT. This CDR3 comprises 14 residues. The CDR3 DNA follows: TGTGCCAGCAGTTACAGGGACAGCACAGATACGCAGTATTTT. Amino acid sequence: CASSYRDSTDTQYF.

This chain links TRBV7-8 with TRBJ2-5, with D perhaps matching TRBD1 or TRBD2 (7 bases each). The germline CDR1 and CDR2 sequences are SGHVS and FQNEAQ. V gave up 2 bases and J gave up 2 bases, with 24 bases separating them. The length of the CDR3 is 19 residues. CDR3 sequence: CASSLTGRGQVFRQETQYF. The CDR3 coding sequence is TGTGCCAGCAGCTTAACGGGGAGGGGGCAGGTTTTTCGACAAGAGACCCAGTACTTC.

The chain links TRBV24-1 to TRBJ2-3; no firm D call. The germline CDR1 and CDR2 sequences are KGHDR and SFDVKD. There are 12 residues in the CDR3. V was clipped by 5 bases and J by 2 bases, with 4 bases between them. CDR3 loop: CATSVTTDTQYF. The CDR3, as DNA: TGTGCCACCAGTGTTACCACAGATACGCAGTATTTT.

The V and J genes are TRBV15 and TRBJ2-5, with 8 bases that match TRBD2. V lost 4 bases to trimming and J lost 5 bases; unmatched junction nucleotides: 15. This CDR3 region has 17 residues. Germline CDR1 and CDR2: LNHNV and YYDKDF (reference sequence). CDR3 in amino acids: CATSNVRGGLMMETQYF. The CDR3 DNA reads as TGTGCCACCAGCAACGTTCGGGGGGGCCTTATGATGGAGACCCAGTACTTC.

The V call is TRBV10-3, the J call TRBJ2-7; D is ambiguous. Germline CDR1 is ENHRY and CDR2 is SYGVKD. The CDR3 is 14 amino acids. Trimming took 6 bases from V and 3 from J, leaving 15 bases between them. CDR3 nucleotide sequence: TGTGCCATCAGACCAGACCATACCGGCTACGAGCAGTACTTC. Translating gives CAIRPDHTGYEQYF.

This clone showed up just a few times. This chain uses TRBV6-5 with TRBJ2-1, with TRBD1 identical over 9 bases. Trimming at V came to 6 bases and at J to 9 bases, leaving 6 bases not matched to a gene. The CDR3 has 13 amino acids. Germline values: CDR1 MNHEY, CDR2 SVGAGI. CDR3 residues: CASRRDRVSEQFF. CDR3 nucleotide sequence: TGTGCCAGCAGGAGGGACAGGGTGAGTGAGCAGTTCTTC.

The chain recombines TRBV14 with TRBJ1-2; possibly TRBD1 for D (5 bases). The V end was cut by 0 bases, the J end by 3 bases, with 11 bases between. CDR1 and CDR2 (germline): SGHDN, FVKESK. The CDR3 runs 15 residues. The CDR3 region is CASSQDPRAHYGYTF. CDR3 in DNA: TGTGCCAGCAGCCAAGATCCCAGGGCGCACTATGGCTACACCTTC.

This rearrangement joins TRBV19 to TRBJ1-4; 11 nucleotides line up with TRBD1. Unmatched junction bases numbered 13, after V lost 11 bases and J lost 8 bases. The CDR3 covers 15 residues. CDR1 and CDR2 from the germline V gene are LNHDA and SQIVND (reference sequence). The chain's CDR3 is CAAGQGAERPEKLFF. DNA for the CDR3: TGTGCCGCCGGACAGGGGGCTGAGCGCCCCGAAAAACTGTTTTTT. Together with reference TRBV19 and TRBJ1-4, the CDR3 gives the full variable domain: DGGITQSPKYLFRKEGQNVTLSCEQNLNHDAMYWYRQDPGQGLRLIYYSQIVNDFQKGDIAEGYSVSREKKESFPLTVTSAQKNPTAFYLCAAGQGAERPEKLFFGSGTQLSVL.

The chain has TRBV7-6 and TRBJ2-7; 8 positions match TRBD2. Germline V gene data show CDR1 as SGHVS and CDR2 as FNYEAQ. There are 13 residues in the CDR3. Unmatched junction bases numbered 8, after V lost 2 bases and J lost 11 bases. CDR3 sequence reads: CASSLPGGVQEYF. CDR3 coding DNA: TGTGCCAGCAGCTTACCCGGGGGGGTCCAAGAGTACTTC.

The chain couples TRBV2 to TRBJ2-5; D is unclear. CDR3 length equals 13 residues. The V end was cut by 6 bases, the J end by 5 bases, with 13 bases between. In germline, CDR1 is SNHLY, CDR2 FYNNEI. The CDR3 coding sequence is TGTGCCAGCAGCCCCACATCTGTCGAGACCCAGTACTTC. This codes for CASSPTSVETQYF.

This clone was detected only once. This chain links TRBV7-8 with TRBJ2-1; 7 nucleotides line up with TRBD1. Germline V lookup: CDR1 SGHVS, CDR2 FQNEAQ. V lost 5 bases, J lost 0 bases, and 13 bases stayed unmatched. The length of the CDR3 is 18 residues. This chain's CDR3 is CASSPTGVGSSSYNEQFF. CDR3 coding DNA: TGTGCCAGCAGCCCAACAGGGGTTGGATCAAGCTCCTACAATGAGCAGTTCTTC. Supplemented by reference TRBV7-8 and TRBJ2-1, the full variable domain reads GAGVSQSPRYKVAKRGQDVALRCDPISGHVSLFWYQQALGQGPEFLTYFQNEAQLDKSGLPSDRFFAERPEGSVSTLKIQRTQQEDSAVYLCASSPTGVGSSSYNEQFFGPGTRLTVL.

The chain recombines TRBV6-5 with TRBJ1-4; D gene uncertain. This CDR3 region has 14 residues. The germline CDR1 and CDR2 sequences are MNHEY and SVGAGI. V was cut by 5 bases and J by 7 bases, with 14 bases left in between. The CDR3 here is CASSQSLGGEKLFF. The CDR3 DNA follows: TGTGCCAGCAGTCAATCGCTGGGTGGTGAAAAACTGTTTTTT.

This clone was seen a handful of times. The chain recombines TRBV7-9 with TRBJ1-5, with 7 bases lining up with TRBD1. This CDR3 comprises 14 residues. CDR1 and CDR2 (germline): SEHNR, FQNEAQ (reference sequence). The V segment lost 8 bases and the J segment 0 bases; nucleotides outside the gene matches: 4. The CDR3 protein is CASGWDSSNQPQHF. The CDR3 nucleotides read TGTGCCAGCGGGTGGGACAGTAGCAATCAGCCCCAGCATTTT.

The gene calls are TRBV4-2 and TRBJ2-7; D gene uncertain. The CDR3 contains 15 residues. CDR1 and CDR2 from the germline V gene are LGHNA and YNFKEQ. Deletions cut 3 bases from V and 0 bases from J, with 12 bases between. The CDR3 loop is CASSQDRHISYEQYF. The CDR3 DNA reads TGTGCCAGCAGCCAGGATCGACACATCTCCTACGAGCAGTACTTC.

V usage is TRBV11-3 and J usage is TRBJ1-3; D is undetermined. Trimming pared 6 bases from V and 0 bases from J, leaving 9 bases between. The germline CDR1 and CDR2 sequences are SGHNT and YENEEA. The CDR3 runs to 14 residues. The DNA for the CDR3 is TGTGCCAGCAGGCTTTCAAGCTCTGGAAACACCATATATTTT. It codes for CASRLSSSGNTIYF.

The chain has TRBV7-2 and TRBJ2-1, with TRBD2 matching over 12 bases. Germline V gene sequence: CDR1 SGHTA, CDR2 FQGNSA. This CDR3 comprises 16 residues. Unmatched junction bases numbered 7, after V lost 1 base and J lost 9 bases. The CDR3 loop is CASSLVYPLAGGEQFF. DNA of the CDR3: TGTGCCAGCAGCTTAGTCTACCCACTAGCGGGGGGTGAGCAGTTCTTC.